This T cell receptor (beta chain) was retrieved from a study of cytomegalovirus exposure and HLA in healthy donors. Study results and limitations: A few V segments could not be told apart, such as TRBV6-2 and TRBV6-3, and were left out.

The PCR ran on 60 Vbeta and 13 Jbeta primers. Here immunoSEQ multiplex PCR was the method, and the copy in TCRdb shows in-frame clones only, minus some. The sample has about 140,000 clones, about 61% seen once. The J segment lost 9 bases and the V segment lost 4 bases, leaving 13 bases of the junction unmatched. Looked up from germline, CDR1 is MNHEY and CDR2 is SMNVEV (reference sequence). CDR3 size: 17 residues. For this clone: Antigen specificity is unknown.

Specimen: PBMCs. The TCR sequence derives from a male donor in good health and CMV-seronegative. The genes are TRBV27 and TRBJ2-4; 12 bases map to TRBD2. The CDR3 region has the DNA TGTGCCAGCAGTTCGCACACTAGCGGGGGGCCCCGGGGCATTCAGTACTTC. Its translation is CASSSHTSGGPRGIQYF.